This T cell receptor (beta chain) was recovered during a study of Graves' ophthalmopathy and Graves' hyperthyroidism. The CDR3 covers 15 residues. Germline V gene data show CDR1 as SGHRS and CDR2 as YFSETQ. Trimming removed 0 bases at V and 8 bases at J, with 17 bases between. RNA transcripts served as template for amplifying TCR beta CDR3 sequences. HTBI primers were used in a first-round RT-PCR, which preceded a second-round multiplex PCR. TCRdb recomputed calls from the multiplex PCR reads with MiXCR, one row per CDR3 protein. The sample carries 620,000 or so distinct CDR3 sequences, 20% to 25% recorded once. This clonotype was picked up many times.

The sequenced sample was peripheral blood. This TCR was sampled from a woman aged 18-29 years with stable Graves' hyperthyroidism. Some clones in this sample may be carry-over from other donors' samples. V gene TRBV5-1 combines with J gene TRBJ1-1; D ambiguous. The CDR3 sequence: CASSLGDGHPPEAFF. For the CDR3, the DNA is TGCGCCAGCAGCTTGGGTGACGGTCACCCTCCCGAAGCTTTCTTT.